The rows below give T cell receptor beta chains drawn from one sample of a study of T cell responses to AZD1222 COVID-19 vaccine. Sequencing was performed with immunoSEQ multiplex PCR; in TCRdb, only in-frame clones are kept and a portion is missing. The sample has roughly 140,000 clones; roughly 91% are singletons. The specimen was peripheral blood, collected 28 days after the second AZD1222 dose. All receptors derive from an adult who received the AZD1222 COVID-19 vaccine. Each CDR3 is given with its conserved first and last residue. D genes are given only for firm matches. Clone size is stated in some rows and not others, as once, few, many or a class when expanded.

j_call: TRBJ2-5
v_call: TRBV5-4
d_call: .
clone_size: .
cdr3_aa: CASSLGPGGETQYF
cdr3_nt: TGTGCCAGCAGCTTAGGACCTGGGGGAGAGACCCAGTACTTC

j_call: TRBJ2-7
v_call: TRBV24-1
d_call: TRBD1
clone_size: .
cdr3_aa: CATSDPPPRQGHEQYF
cdr3_nt: TGTGCCACCAGTGACCCTCCCCCGAGACAGGGCCACGAGCAGTACTTC

j_call: TRBJ2-7
v_call: TRBV4-1
d_call: TRBD1
clone_size: few
cdr3_aa: CASSRTPPGQENYEQYF
cdr3_nt: TGCGCCAGCAGCCGTACCCCGCCCGGACAGGAAAACTACGAGCAGTACTTC

j_call: TRBJ1-5
v_call: TRBV18
d_call: .
clone_size: .
cdr3_aa: CASSPSQGPNQPQHF
cdr3_nt: TGTGCCAGCTCACCGTCCCAAGGCCCCAATCAGCCCCAGCATTTT

j_call: TRBJ1-1
v_call: TRBV12-3/TRBV12-4
d_call: .
clone_size: .
cdr3_aa: CASSSRPTEAFF
cdr3_nt: TGTGCCAGCAGTTCAAGACCGACCGAAGCTTTCTTT

j_call: TRBJ2-3
v_call: TRBV4-2
d_call: .
clone_size: .
cdr3_aa: CASSQDRYTDTQYF
cdr3_nt: TGTGCCAGCAGCCAAGATCGATACACAGATACGCAGTATTTT

j_call: TRBJ2-3
v_call: TRBV15
d_call: .
clone_size: .
cdr3_aa: CATSRVRTGDTQYF
cdr3_nt: TGTGCCACCAGCAGAGTCCGGACTGGAGATACGCAGTATTTT

j_call: TRBJ2-5
v_call: TRBV4-2
d_call: .
clone_size: .
cdr3_aa: CASSQDGKQETQYF
cdr3_nt: TGTGCCAGCAGCCAAGACGGGAAACAAGAGACCCAGTACTTC

j_call: TRBJ1-1
v_call: TRBV6-5
d_call: .
clone_size: .
cdr3_aa: CASSLMTGNTEAFF
cdr3_nt: TGTGCCAGCAGTCTAATGACAGGTAACACTGAAGCTTTCTTT

j_call: TRBJ2-7
v_call: TRBV10-1
d_call: TRBD2
clone_size: .
cdr3_aa: CASSAGLATNEQYF
cdr3_nt: TGCGCCAGCAGTGCGGGACTAGCGACGAACGAGCAGTACTTC

j_call: TRBJ2-2
v_call: TRBV2
d_call: .
clone_size: .
cdr3_aa: CASSPLTNTGELFF
cdr3_nt: TGTGCCAGCAGTCCCCTAACGAACACCGGGGAGCTGTTTTTT

j_call: TRBJ1-2
v_call: TRBV12-2
d_call: .
clone_size: few
cdr3_aa: CASRLERDPSDYGYTF
cdr3_nt: TGTGCAAGTCGCTTAGAGCGGGACCCCTCGGACTATGGCTACACCTTC

j_call: TRBJ1-2
v_call: TRBV5-1
d_call: .
clone_size: .
cdr3_aa: CASSLVVTGINYGYTF
cdr3_nt: TGCGCCAGCAGCTTGGTCGTCACCGGGATTAACTATGGCTACACCTTC

j_call: TRBJ1-1
v_call: TRBV3-1/TRBV3-2
d_call: .
clone_size: once
cdr3_aa: CASSRGVTEAFF
cdr3_nt: TGTGCCAGCAGCCGAGGGGTAACTGAAGCTTTCTTT

j_call: TRBJ2-1
v_call: TRBV28
d_call: TRBD2
clone_size: .
cdr3_aa: CASPPGGNGPYNEQFF
cdr3_nt: TGTGCCAGCCCCCCCGGGGGGAACGGGCCGTATAATGAGCAGTTCTTC

j_call: TRBJ2-7
v_call: TRBV21-1
d_call: .
clone_size: .
cdr3_aa: CASSKGEGMHTYEQYF
cdr3_nt: TGTGCCAGCAGCAAAGGCGAGGGGATGCACACCTACGAGCAGTACTTC

j_call: TRBJ2-7
v_call: TRBV7-9
d_call: .
clone_size: .
cdr3_aa: CASSSRGYEQYF
cdr3_nt: TGTGCCAGCAGCTCCAGGGGCTACGAGCAGTACTTC

j_call: TRBJ2-1
v_call: TRBV18
d_call: TRBD1
clone_size: .
cdr3_aa: CASSPLGQGSGNEQFF
cdr3_nt: TGTGCCAGCTCACCCCTTGGACAGGGTTCGGGCAATGAGCAGTTCTTC

j_call: TRBJ1-6
v_call: TRBV19
d_call: TRBD1
clone_size: once
cdr3_aa: CASKQDRENSPLHF
cdr3_nt: TGTGCCAGTAAACAGGACAGGGAGAATTCACCCCTCCACTTT

j_call: TRBJ1-3
v_call: TRBV18
d_call: .
clone_size: .
cdr3_aa: CASSPTTGLDTIYF
cdr3_nt: TGTGCCAGCTCACCCACCACAGGGTTGGACACCATATATTTT

j_call: TRBJ2-6
v_call: TRBV11-1
d_call: .
clone_size: .
cdr3_aa: CASSPQPGANVLTF
cdr3_nt: TGTGCCAGCAGCCCCCAACCTGGGGCCAACGTCCTGACTTTC

j_call: TRBJ1-6
v_call: TRBV7-2
d_call: .
clone_size: .
cdr3_aa: CASSLAHRVSRSPSSYNSPLHF
cdr3_nt: TGTGCCAGCAGCTTAGCCCACCGGGTCTCCAGAAGTCCAAGCTCCTATAATTCACCCCTCCACTTT

j_call: TRBJ1-5
v_call: TRBV6-1
d_call: .
clone_size: .
cdr3_aa: CASSEGTGWPRSNQPQHF
cdr3_nt: TGTGCCAGCAGTGAAGGTACGGGCTGGCCGCGGAGCAATCAGCCCCAGCATTTT

j_call: TRBJ2-1
v_call: TRBV19
d_call: TRBD2
clone_size: .
cdr3_aa: CASSIGGGSYNEQFF
cdr3_nt: TGTGCCAGTAGTATTGGGGGGGGCTCCTACAATGAGCAGTTCTTC

j_call: TRBJ1-1
v_call: TRBV12-3/TRBV12-4
d_call: .
clone_size: .
cdr3_aa: CASRQQQNTEAFF
cdr3_nt: TGTGCCAGCAGACAACAGCAGAACACTGAAGCTTTCTTT

j_call: TRBJ1-4
v_call: TRBV6-1
d_call: TRBD1
clone_size: few
cdr3_aa: CASSELGQNNEKLFF
cdr3_nt: TGTGCCAGCAGTGAACTGGGACAGAACAATGAAAAACTGTTTTTT

j_call: TRBJ2-3
v_call: TRBV5-1
d_call: .
clone_size: .
cdr3_aa: CASRSGTSTDTQYF
cdr3_nt: TGCGCCAGCAGGTCCGGGACTAGCACAGATACGCAGTATTTT

j_call: TRBJ2-5
v_call: TRBV6-6
d_call: .
clone_size: .
cdr3_aa: CASSWSAGETQYF
cdr3_nt: TGTGCCAGCAGTTGGTCCGCCGGGGAGACCCAGTACTTC

j_call: TRBJ1-1
v_call: TRBV29-1
d_call: TRBD1
clone_size: .
cdr3_aa: CSARDRAPNTEAFF
cdr3_nt: TGCAGCGCCCGGGACAGGGCCCCGAACACTGAAGCTTTCTTT

j_call: TRBJ1-3
v_call: TRBV5-6
d_call: .
clone_size: .
cdr3_aa: CASSPKSVRNTIYF
cdr3_nt: TGTGCCAGCAGCCCAAAGTCGGTGAGAAACACCATATATTTT

j_call: TRBJ1-2
v_call: TRBV10-2
d_call: .
clone_size: .
cdr3_aa: CASSDPPGMTGYTF
cdr3_nt: TGCGCCAGCAGTGATCCCCCGGGTATGACGGGCTACACCTTC

j_call: TRBJ2-2
v_call: TRBV6-6
d_call: .
clone_size: .
cdr3_aa: CASSSEGPTGELFF
cdr3_nt: TGTGCCAGCAGCTCCGAGGGTCCGACCGGGGAGCTGTTTTTT

j_call: TRBJ2-3
v_call: TRBV19
d_call: TRBD2
clone_size: .
cdr3_aa: CASSMSSGADTQYF
cdr3_nt: TGTGCCAGTAGTATGAGTAGCGGGGCAGATACGCAGTATTTT

j_call: TRBJ1-1
v_call: TRBV7-2
d_call: .
clone_size: .
cdr3_aa: CASSLANQETEAFF
cdr3_nt: TGTGCCAGCAGCTTAGCCAACCAGGAAACTGAAGCTTTCTTT

j_call: TRBJ1-1
v_call: TRBV6-5
d_call: .
clone_size: .
cdr3_aa: CASSKPTGKNTEAFF
cdr3_nt: TGTGCCAGCAGTAAACCTACAGGGAAGAACACTGAAGCTTTCTTT

j_call: TRBJ1-4
v_call: TRBV5-1
d_call: .
clone_size: .
cdr3_aa: CASSFDSTTTNEKLFF
cdr3_nt: TGCGCCAGCAGCTTCGACAGCACAACAACTAATGAAAAACTGTTTTTT

j_call: TRBJ2-1
v_call: TRBV18
d_call: .
clone_size: once
cdr3_aa: CASSPGGAGNEQFF
cdr3_nt: TGTGCCAGCTCACCGGGGGGGGCCGGGAATGAGCAGTTCTTC

j_call: TRBJ1-6
v_call: TRBV7-9
d_call: .
clone_size: .
cdr3_aa: CASSFFPGRRDGYNSPLHF
cdr3_nt: TGTGCCAGCAGCTTTTTTCCGGGACGACGGGATGGTTATAATTCACCCCTCCACTTT

j_call: TRBJ2-2
v_call: TRBV7-3
d_call: TRBD2
clone_size: .
cdr3_aa: CASSSGGAPGELFF
cdr3_nt: TGTGCCAGCAGCAGCGGGGGGGCCCCCGGGGAGCTGTTTTTT

j_call: TRBJ2-7
v_call: TRBV15
d_call: TRBD1
clone_size: once
cdr3_aa: CATSRERTGSYEQYF
cdr3_nt: TGTGCCACCAGCAGGGAACGGACAGGGAGCTACGAGCAGTACTTC

j_call: TRBJ1-5
v_call: TRBV23-1
d_call: .
clone_size: .
cdr3_aa: CATRNQPQHF
cdr3_nt: TGCGCCACCCGCAATCAGCCCCAGCATTTT

j_call: TRBJ1-1
v_call: TRBV24-1
d_call: .
clone_size: .
cdr3_aa: CATSDLEGTAFF
cdr3_nt: TGTGCCACCAGTGATTTGGAGGGAACGGCTTTCTTT

j_call: TRBJ1-4
v_call: TRBV6-5
d_call: .
clone_size: .
cdr3_aa: CASSYDSNEKLFF
cdr3_nt: TGTGCCAGCAGTTACGACTCGAACGAAAAACTGTTTTTT